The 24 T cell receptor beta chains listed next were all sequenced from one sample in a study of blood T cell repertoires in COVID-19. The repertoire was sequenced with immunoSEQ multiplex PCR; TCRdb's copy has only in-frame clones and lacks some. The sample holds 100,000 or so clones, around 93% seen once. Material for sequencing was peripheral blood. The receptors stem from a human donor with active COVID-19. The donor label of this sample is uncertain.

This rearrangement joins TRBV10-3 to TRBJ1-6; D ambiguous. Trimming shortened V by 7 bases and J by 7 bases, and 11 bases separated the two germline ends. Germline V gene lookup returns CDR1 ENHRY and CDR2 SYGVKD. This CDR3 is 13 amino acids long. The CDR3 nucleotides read TGTGCCATCACTGGGTCCCTCAATTCACCCCTCCACTTT. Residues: CAITGSLNSPLHF.

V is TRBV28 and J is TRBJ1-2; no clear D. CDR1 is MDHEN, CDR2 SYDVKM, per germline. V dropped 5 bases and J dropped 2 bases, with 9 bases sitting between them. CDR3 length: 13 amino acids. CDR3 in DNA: TGTGCCAGCAGTCCCTTAATAAACTATGGCTACACCTTC. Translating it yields CASSPLINYGYTF.

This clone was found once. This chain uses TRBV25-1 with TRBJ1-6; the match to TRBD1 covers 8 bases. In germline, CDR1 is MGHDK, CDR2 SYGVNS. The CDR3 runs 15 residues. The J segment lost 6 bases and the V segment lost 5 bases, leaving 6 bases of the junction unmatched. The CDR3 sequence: CASSPRDRINSPLHF. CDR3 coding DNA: TGTGCCAGCAGTCCTCGGGACAGGATTAATTCACCCCTCCACTTT.

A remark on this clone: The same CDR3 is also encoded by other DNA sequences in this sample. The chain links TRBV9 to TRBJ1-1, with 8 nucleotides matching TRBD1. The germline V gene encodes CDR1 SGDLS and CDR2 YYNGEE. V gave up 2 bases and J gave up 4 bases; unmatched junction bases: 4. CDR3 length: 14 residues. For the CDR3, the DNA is TGTGCCAGCAGCGTCGGACAGGGTGGCACTGAAGCTTTCTTT. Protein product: CASSVGQGGTEAFF. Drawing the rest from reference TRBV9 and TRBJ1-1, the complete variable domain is DSGVTQTPKHLITATGQRVTLRCSPRSGDLSVYWYQQSLDQGLQFLIQYYNGEERAKGNILERFSAQQFPDLHSELNLSSLELGDSALYFCASSVGQGGTEAFFGQGTRLTVV.

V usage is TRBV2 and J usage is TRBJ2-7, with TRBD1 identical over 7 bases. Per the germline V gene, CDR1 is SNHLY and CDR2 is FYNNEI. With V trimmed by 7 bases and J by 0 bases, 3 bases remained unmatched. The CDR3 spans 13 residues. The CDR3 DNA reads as TGTGCCAGCAAGGACAGGAGCTCCTACGAGCAGTACTTC. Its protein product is CASKDRSSYEQYF.

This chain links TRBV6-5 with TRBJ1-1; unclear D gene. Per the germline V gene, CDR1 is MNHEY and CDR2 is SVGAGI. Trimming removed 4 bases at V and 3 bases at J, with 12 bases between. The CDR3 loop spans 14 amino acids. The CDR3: CASSFSPSYTEAFF. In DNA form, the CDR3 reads TGTGCCAGCAGTTTCTCCCCTTCCTACACTGAAGCTTTCTTT.

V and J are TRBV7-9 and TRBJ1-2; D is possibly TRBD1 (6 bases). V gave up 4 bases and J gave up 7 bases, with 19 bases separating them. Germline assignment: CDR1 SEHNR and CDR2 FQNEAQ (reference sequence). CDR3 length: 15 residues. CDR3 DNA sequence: TGTGCCAGCAGCTCAGTGACAGGCGACAGTGGTGGCTACACCTTC. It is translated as CASSSVTGDSGGYTF.

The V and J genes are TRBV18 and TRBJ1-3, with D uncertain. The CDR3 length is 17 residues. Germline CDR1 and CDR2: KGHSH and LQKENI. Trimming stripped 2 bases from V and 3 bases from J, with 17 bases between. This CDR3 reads CASSPSVRPSFGNTIYF. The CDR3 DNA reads TGTGCCAGCTCACCAAGCGTTAGACCGTCGTTTGGAAACACCATATATTTT.

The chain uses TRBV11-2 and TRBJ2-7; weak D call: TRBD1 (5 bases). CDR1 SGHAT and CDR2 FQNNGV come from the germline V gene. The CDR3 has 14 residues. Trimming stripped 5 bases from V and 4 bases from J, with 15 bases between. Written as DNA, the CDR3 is TGTGCCAGCAGCCCCGGAGACAGAATATACGAGCAGTACTTC. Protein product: CASSPGDRIYEQYF.

This CDR3 reads CASSEGTYNEQFF. The CDR3 region has the DNA TGTGCCAGCAGTGAAGGAACTTACAATGAGCAGTTCTTC. This chain connects TRBV2 to TRBJ2-1; D is unresolved. The CDR3 totals 13 residues. The germline V gene encodes CDR1 SNHLY and CDR2 FYNNEI. Trimming shortened V by 1 base and J by 4 bases, and 5 bases separated the two germline ends.

In DNA, the CDR3 is TGCGCCAGCAGCCTACTCGTCCCCGGGGAGCTGTTTTTT. It translates to CASSLLVPGELFF. The chain has TRBV5-1 and TRBJ2-2; D gene ambiguous. The CDR3 contains 13 residues. The germline gives CDR1 SGHRS, CDR2 YFSETQ. V shed 4 bases and J shed 6 bases, with 10 bases lying between them. Full variable domain (outside the CDR3, taken from reference TRBV5-1 and TRBJ2-2): KAGVTQTPRYLIKTRGQQVTLSCSPISGHRSVSWYQQTPGQGLQFLFEYFSETQRNKGNFPGRFSGRQFSNSRSEMNVSTLELGDSALYLCASSLLVPGELFFGEGSRLTVL.

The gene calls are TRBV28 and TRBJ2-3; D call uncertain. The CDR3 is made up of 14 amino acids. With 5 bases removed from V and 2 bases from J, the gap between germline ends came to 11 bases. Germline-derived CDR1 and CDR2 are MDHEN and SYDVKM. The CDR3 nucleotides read TGTGCCAGCAGTCGCCTATCCCCCACAGATACGCAGTATTTT. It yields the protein CASSRLSPTDTQYF.

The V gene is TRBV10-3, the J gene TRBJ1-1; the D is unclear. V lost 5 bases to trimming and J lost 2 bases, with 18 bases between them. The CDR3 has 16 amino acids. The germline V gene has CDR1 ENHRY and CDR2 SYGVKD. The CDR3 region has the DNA TGTGCCATCAGTATCCACACATTAGGCGGTAACACTGAAGCTTTCTTT. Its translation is CAISIHTLGGNTEAFF.

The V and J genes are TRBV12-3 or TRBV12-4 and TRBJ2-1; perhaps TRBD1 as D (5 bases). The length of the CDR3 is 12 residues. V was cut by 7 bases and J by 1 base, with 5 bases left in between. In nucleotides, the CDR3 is TGTGCCAGCAAGGGGTCCTACAATGAGCAGTTCTTC. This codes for CASKGSYNEQFF.

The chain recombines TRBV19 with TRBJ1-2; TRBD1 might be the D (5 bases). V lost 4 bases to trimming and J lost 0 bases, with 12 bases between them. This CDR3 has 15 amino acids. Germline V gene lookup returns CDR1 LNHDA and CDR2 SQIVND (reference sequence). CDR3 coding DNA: TGTGCCAGTAGTACCGCAGGGACTCCTAACTATGGCTACACCTTC. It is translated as CASSTAGTPNYGYTF.

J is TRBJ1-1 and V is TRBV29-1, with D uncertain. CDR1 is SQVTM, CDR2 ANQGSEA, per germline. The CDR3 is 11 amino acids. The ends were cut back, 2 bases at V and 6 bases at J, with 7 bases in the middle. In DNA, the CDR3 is TGCAGCGTTGAAACGAGAGCTGAAGCTTTCTTT. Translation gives CSVETRAEAFF.

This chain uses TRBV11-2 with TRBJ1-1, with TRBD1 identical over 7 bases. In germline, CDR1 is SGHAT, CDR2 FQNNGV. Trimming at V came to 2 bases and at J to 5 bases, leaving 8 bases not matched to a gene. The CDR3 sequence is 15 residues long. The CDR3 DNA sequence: TGTGCCAGCAGCTTAAATCGACAGGGAGCGACTGAAGCTTTCTTT. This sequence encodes CASSLNRQGATEAFF.

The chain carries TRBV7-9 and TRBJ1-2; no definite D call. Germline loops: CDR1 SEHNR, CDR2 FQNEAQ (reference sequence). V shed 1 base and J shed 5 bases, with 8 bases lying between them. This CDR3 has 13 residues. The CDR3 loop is CASSLGAEYGYTF. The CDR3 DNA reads TGTGCCAGCAGCTTAGGAGCTGAGTATGGCTACACCTTC.

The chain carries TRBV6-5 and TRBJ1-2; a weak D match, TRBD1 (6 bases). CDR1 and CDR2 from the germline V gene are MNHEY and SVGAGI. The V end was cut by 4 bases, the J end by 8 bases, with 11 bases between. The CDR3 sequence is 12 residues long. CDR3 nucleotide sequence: TGTGCCAGCAGTTTATCGGGGGGCGGCTACACCTTC. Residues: CASSLSGGGYTF.

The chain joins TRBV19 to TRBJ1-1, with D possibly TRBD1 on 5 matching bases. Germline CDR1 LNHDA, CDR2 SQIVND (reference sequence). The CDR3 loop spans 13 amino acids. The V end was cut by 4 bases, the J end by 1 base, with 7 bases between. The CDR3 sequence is CASSNTGNTEAFF. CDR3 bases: TGTGCCAGTAGTAATACAGGGAACACTGAAGCTTTCTTT.

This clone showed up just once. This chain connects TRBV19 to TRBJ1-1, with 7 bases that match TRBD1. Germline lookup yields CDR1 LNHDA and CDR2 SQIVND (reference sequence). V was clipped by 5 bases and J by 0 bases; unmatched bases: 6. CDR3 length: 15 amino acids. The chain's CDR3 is CASSLRGLMNTEAFF. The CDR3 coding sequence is TGTGCCAGTAGTCTGAGGGGGCTGATGAACACTGAAGCTTTCTTT.

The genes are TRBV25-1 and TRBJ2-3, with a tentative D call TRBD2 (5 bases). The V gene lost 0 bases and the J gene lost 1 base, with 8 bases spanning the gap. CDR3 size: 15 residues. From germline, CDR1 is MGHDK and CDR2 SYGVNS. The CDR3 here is CASSEYTAGTDTQYF. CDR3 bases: TGTGCCAGCAGTGAATATACAGCGGGCACAGATACGCAGTATTTT.

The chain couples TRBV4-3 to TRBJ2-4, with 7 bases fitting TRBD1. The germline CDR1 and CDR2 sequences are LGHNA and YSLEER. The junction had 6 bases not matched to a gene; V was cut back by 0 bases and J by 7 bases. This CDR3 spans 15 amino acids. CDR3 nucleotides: TGCGCCAGCAGCCAAGATTTGGGCAGGGGGAACATTCAGTACTTC. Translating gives CASSQDLGRGNIQYF.

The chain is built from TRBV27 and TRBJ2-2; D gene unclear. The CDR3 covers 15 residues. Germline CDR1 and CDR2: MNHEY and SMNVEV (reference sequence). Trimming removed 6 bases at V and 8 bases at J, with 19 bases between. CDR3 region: CASSANLGPGGELFF. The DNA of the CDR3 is TGTGCCAGCAGCGCGAATCTGGGTCCGGGTGGGGAGCTGTTTTTT.